These 2 T cell receptor beta chains were sequenced from one sample in a study of blood T cell repertoires in COVID-19. Repertoires were generated with immunoSEQ multiplex PCR, while TCRdb's copy carries only in-frame clones and drops some. The top ten hold around 7.3% of the sample, which has about 210,000 clones, approximately 85% seen once. The sequencing input was peripheral blood. The origin of the receptors is a woman between 45 and 60 years old with active or convalescent COVID-19.

This clone appeared once. The V gene is TRBV7-6, the J gene TRBJ2-5; D unclear. CDR3 length: 15 residues. Between the trimmed V and J ends, which lost 2 bases and 4 bases, there was a span of 14 bases. Germline loops: CDR1 SGHVS, CDR2 FNYEAQ. CDR3 DNA: TGTGCCAGCAGCTTATACCCCCCTACGGGAGAGACCCAGTACTTC. Encoded protein: CASSLYPPTGETQYF.

This chain connects TRBV5-6 to TRBJ1-3; TRBD1 matches at 7 bases. V was pared by 0 bases and J by 0 bases, with 3 bases of the junction left unmatched. Germline CDR1 SGHDT, CDR2 YYEEEE. The CDR3 loop spans 16 amino acids. This chain's CDR3 is CASSLVAGGSGNTIYF. The CDR3 bases are TGTGCCAGCAGCTTGGTAGCAGGGGGCTCTGGAAACACCATATATTTT.